The clone carrying this T cell receptor (beta chain) was observed once. Clones were read by immunoSEQ multiplex PCR, and TCRdb kept only the in-frame ones, dropping some. This sample has 30,000 to 35,000 clones; approximately 78% occur once, and the top ten carry around 7%. The ends were cut back, 4 bases at V and 7 bases at J, with 13 bases in the middle. Germline V gene sequence: CDR1 ENHRY, CDR2 SYGVKD. There are 14 residues in the CDR3. These data belong to a study of radiotherapy plus CTLA-4 blockade in lung cancer. Across the study: Of the patients, about 20% showed objective responses and roughly 30% attained disease control.

The chain uses TRBV10-3 and TRBJ2-2, with TRBD2 as a possible D gene (5 bases). This material consisted of peripheral blood, taken from a patient treated with radiotherapy plus ipilimumab. The TCR sequence derives from a human donor with non-small cell lung cancer who had stable disease on radiotherapy plus ipilimumab. The CDR3 loop is CAISGGLEGGELFF. CDR3 in DNA: TGTGCCATCAGTGGCGGTCTAGAGGGCGGGGAGCTGTTTTTT.